Each of the 21 T cell receptor beta chains below was sequenced from the same sample in a study of T cells in Graves' hyperthyroidism and ophthalmopathy. From RNA transcripts, TCR beta CDR3 regions were amplified. An initial round of RT-PCR targeting the TCR CDR3 relied on the HTBI primer set. One entry per CDR3 protein results from TCRdb running MiXCR on the multiplex PCR reads. The profile covers hundreds of thousands of distinct CDR3 sequences, with around 26% appearing a single time and under 40% taken by the ten largest. Sequencing was carried out using blood. These receptors all come from a woman in her 40s with Graves' ophthalmopathy.

This clonotype showed up many times. The DNA for the CDR3 is TGTGCCACCAGTGATTTGCTTTACGGAATCCAAGAGACCCAGTACTTC. Protein sequence: CATSDLLYGIQETQYF. V usage is TRBV24-1 and J usage is TRBJ2-5, with D uncertain. The V end was cut by 0 bases, the J end by 1 base, with 11 bases between. Germline CDR1 is KGHDR and CDR2 is SFDVKD. This CDR3 region has 16 residues.

This sequence joins TRBV7-9 and TRBJ1-2; D might be TRBD1 (6 bases). V shed 6 bases and J shed 2 bases, with 16 bases lying between them. The CDR3 covers 15 residues. Looked up from germline, CDR1 is SEHNR and CDR2 is FQNEAQ (reference sequence). The CDR3, as DNA: TGTGCCAGCAGTGAAGCGGGGGCCTTAAACTATGGCTACACCTTC. It codes for CASSEAGALNYGYTF.

This clonotype came up many times. This could be a read error, since a much larger clone is one nucleotide away. The chain links TRBV28 to TRBJ1-2; D gene unclear. V was trimmed by 2 bases and J by 5 bases, leaving 6 bases between them. The CDR3 spans 12 residues. The germline gives CDR1 MDHEN, CDR2 SYDVKM. The CDR3 loop is CASSLPGYGYTF. Here the CDR3 DNA reads TGTGCCAGCAGTTTACCCGGGTATGGCTACACCTTC.

The rearrangement links TRBV20-1 to TRBJ2-7, with D possibly being TRBD2 (6 bases). CDR3 size: 12 residues. V dropped 5 bases and J dropped 0 bases, with 8 bases sitting between them. The V gene's germline CDR1 is DFQATT and CDR2 SNEGSKA (reference sequence). The CDR3 coding sequence is TGCAGTGCTCCCGGGGGCTCCTACGAGCAGTACTTC. This gives the protein CSAPGGSYEQYF.

This clonotype was seen ten or more times. The chain has TRBV5-1 and TRBJ1-6, with 9 bases aligning to TRBD1. Germline CDR1 reads SGHRS; CDR2 reads YFSETQ. J gave up 10 bases and V 4 bases, and 9 bases lay outside the gene matches. The CDR3 contains 15 residues. In DNA, the CDR3 is TGCGCCAGCAGCGGCCGGGACAGGGAAGGATCACCCCTCCACTTT. This codes for CASSGRDREGSPLHF.

The rearrangement joins TRBV6-2 or TRBV6-3 to TRBJ2-5; TRBD1 matches at 7 bases. The CDR3 runs 16 residues. Looked up from germline, CDR1 is MNHEY and CDR2 is SVGEGT. V shed 2 bases, J shed 4 bases, and the junction held 10 bases outside the gene matches. DNA for the CDR3: TGTGCCAGCAGTTACGTGCGCTTGACAGGGCTAGAGACCCAGTACTTC. Its protein is CASSYVRLTGLETQYF.

This clonotype occurred many times. The chain carries TRBV5-1 and TRBJ1-3; a weak D match, TRBD1 (6 bases). This CDR3 comprises 17 residues. Trimming removed 5 bases from V and 0 bases from J, with 18 bases in between. The germline V gene encodes CDR1 SGHRS and CDR2 YFSETQ. CDR3 nucleotide sequence: TGCGCCAGCAGAACGGCCCCCGACAGGAGCTCTGGAAACACCATATATTTT. Its translation: CASRTAPDRSSGNTIYF.

This clonotype was recorded at least ten times. J is TRBJ1-6 and V is TRBV2; 8 bases are shared with TRBD1. The J segment lost 10 bases and the V segment lost 9 bases, leaving 8 bases of the junction unmatched. CDR3 length: 13 amino acids. Per germline, CDR1 SNHLY and CDR2 FYNNEI. The DNA of the CDR3 is TGTGCCAGAGCGGGACAGGAAGGCTCACCCCTCCACTTT. It codes for CARAGQEGSPLHF.

The sample holds a few counts of this clonotype. The junction and the germline gene differ at one end; a read error may be behind it. The gene calls are TRBV5-1 and TRBJ1-6; D remains unclear. The germline gives CDR1 SGHRS, CDR2 YFSETQ. The CDR3 has 14 residues. The CDR3 protein is CASSLGQNNSPLRF. The CDR3 DNA is TGCGCCAGCAGCTTGGGTCAGAATAATTCACCCCTCCGCTTT.

The gene calls are TRBV6-1 and TRBJ1-5; D might be TRBD1 (5 bases). V was cut by 1 base and J by 5 bases, with 15 bases left in between. The length of the CDR3 is 16 residues. Germline V gene sequence: CDR1 MNHNS, CDR2 SASEGT. CDR3 amino acids: CASSEVGGISHQPQHF. The CDR3 DNA sequence: TGTGCCAGCAGTGAAGTCGGGGGGATCTCACATCAGCCCCAGCATTTT.

This clonotype was seen at least ten times. The chain combines TRBV20-1 with TRBJ2-5; 8 bases are shared with TRBD1. The CDR3 sequence is 17 residues long. Germline V gene sequence: CDR1 DFQATT, CDR2 SNEGSKA (reference sequence). Losses at the gene ends were 0 bases for V and 5 bases for J; bases not matched to a gene: 14. The CDR3 region has the DNA TGCAGTGCTAGAGATGGGATCGACAGGGGCAGAGAGGAGACCCAGTACTTC. Translation gives CSARDGIDRGREETQYF.

This clonotype was counted a single time. The genes are TRBV30 and TRBJ2-5, with 7 bases that match TRBD2. Germline V gene lookup returns CDR1 GTSNPN and CDR2 SVGIG (reference sequence). V was pared by 3 bases and J by 2 bases, with 9 bases of the junction left unmatched. The CDR3 totals 15 residues. CDR3 in DNA: TGTGCCTGGAGAGCCGGGACTATTGGACAAGAGACCCAGTACTTC. This sequence encodes CAWRAGTIGQETQYF. Using reference TRBV30 and TRBJ2-5 for the parts outside the CDR3, the full variable domain is SQTIHQWPATLVQPVGSPLSLECTVEGTSNPNLYWYRQAAGRGLQLLFYSVGIGQISSEVPQNLSASRPQDRQFILSSKKLLLSDSGFYLCAWRAGTIGQETQYFGPGTRLLVL.

The rearrangement joins TRBV6-4 to TRBJ1-1; possibly TRBD1 for D (5 bases). Between the trimmed V and J ends, which lost 7 bases and 7 bases, there was a span of 19 bases. Germline CDR1 is MRHNA and CDR2 is SNTAGT. The CDR3 has 14 residues. The CDR3 DNA sequence: TGTGCCAGCACGCATGCCCCAGGGCAAGGTGAAGCTTTCTTT. It is translated as CASTHAPGQGEAFF.

This clonotype has at least ten counts. The chain uses TRBV12-3 or TRBV12-4 and TRBJ1-5, with a tentative D call TRBD1 (5 bases). CDR3 length equals 13 residues. V was shortened by 5 bases and J by 7 bases, with 12 bases between the two germline ends. CDR3 nucleotides: TGTGCCAGCAGTCCTCAGGAGGGGCAGCCCCAGCATTTT. It is translated as CASSPQEGQPQHF.

This clonotype has at least ten counts. V and J are TRBV19 and TRBJ1-5; D may be TRBD1 (6 bases). CDR3 size: 17 residues. CDR1 and CDR2 from the germline V gene are LNHDA and SQIVND (reference sequence). Trimming stripped 7 bases from V and 1 base from J, with 20 bases between. The CDR3 protein is CASTDSPAGISNQPQHF. In DNA form, the CDR3 reads TGTGCCAGTACGGACAGTCCGGCGGGCATAAGCAATCAGCCCCAGCATTTT.

This clonotype was observed many times. V is TRBV28 and J is TRBJ1-5; D remains ambiguous. V was trimmed by 6 bases and J by 0 bases, leaving 9 bases between them. Germline lookup yields CDR1 MDHEN and CDR2 SYDVKM. CDR3 size: 14 residues. The CDR3 spells CASSQLTSNQPQHF. DNA for the CDR3: TGTGCCAGCAGCCAACTAACTAGCAATCAGCCCCAGCATTTT.

CDR3 coding DNA: TGTGCCAGCGCCCGCGACAGGGGGCTTAGGGAGCAGTACTTC. Its translation is CASARDRGLREQYF. The rearrangement uses TRBV27 and TRBJ2-7; TRBD1 matches 10 bases. V shed 8 bases, J shed 7 bases, and the junction held 11 bases outside the gene matches. The CDR3 runs to 14 residues. Germline lookup yields CDR1 MNHEY and CDR2 SMNVEV (reference sequence).

The rearrangement joins TRBV15 to TRBJ2-2; D perhaps matches TRBD1 (6 bases). The CDR3 runs to 16 residues. Between the trimmed V and J ends, which lost 1 base and 2 bases, there was a span of 11 bases. Looked up from germline, CDR1 is LNHNV and CDR2 is YYDKDF (reference sequence). CDR3 loop: CATSRATGRNTGELFF. CDR3 in DNA: TGTGCCACCAGCAGAGCAACAGGGCGTAACACCGGGGAGCTGTTTTTT.

In its sample, this clonotype was seen many times. The chain links TRBV19 to TRBJ2-5; D perhaps matches TRBD1 (5 bases). The CDR3 is made up of 13 amino acids. Germline CDR1 reads LNHDA; CDR2 reads SQIVND (reference sequence). V lost 7 bases and J lost 4, with 13 bases in between. The CDR3 DNA is TGTGCCAGTAACATGTGGGGCTCAGAGACCCAGTACTTC. It is translated as CASNMWGSETQYF.

The genes are TRBV15 and TRBJ2-5; 7 positions match TRBD2. The J segment lost 3 bases and the V segment lost 0 bases, leaving 10 bases of the junction unmatched. Germline V gene data show CDR1 as LNHNV and CDR2 as YYDKDF (reference sequence). The CDR3 spans 17 residues. The CDR3 DNA is TGTGCCACCAGCAGAGATTTAGCTAGCGGAGGGGAAGAGACCCAGTACTTC. This sequence encodes CATSRDLASGGEETQYF.

This clonotype has a count of ten or more. The rearrangement links TRBV2 to TRBJ1-5; D is undetermined. The CDR3 is 15 residues long. Germline assignment: CDR1 SNHLY and CDR2 FYNNEI. The ends were cut back, 2 bases at V and 0 bases at J, with 8 bases in the middle. CDR3 amino acids: CASSELLSSNQPQHF. As DNA, the CDR3 is TGTGCCAGCAGTGAATTACTGAGTAGCAATCAGCCCCAGCATTTT. Complete variable domain (other parts from reference TRBV2 and TRBJ1-5): EPEVTQTPSHQVTQMGQEVILRCVPISNHLYFYWYRQILGQKVEFLVSFYNNEISEKSEIFDDQFSVERPDGSNFTLKIRSTKLEDSAMYFCASSELLSSNQPQHFGDGTRLSIL.